This T cell receptor beta chain derives from a study of T-cell reconstitution after alpha-beta-depleted transplantation in children. There are a few counts of this clonotype. Construction of the TCRbeta library involved unique molecular identifiers. TCRdb ran MiXCR on the PCR reads and lists one entry per CDR3 protein. The repertoire holds around 680,000 distinct CDR3 sequences, with over 15% as singletons. The CDR3 runs to 15 residues. Trimming took 3 bases from V and 0 from J, leaving 9 bases between them. The chain combines TRBV12-3 or TRBV12-4 with TRBJ1-5, with no clear D. The specimen comprised PBMCs from the stem cell graft donor, sampled from the stem cell graft. The origin of this receptor is a human donor who donated a stem cell graft to a child with acute myeloid leukemia. DNA of the CDR3: TGTGCCAGCAGTTTGTACGGGAATAGCAATCAGCCCCAGCATTTT. Its translation is CASSLYGNSNQPQHF.